Presented here are 22 T cell receptor beta chains from one specimen sequenced in a study of T cell responses to AZD1222 COVID-19 vaccine. This table comes from immunoSEQ multiplex PCR, and its TCRdb copy is limited to in-frame clones, with some not included. The sample has roughly 120,000 clones, roughly 89% seen once. The specimen was peripheral blood, collected 28 days after the second AZD1222 dose. The receptor set was obtained from an adult who received the AZD1222 COVID-19 vaccine.

V usage is TRBV4-1 and J usage is TRBJ2-7; D may be TRBD1 (5 bases). CDR3 size: 15 residues. Trimming cost V 0 bases and J 2 bases, with 11 bases left between them. Germline loops: CDR1 MGHRA, CDR2 YSYEKL. The CDR3 DNA sequence: TGCGCCAGCAGCCAAGATCCACAGGCTACCTACGAGCAGTACTTC. Amino acids: CASSQDPQATYEQYF.

The rearrangement uses TRBV4-1 and TRBJ1-6, with 8 bases lining up with TRBD1. Germline lookup yields CDR1 MGHRA and CDR2 YSYEKL. This CDR3 has 15 amino acids. V shed 5 bases, J shed 10 bases, and the junction held 10 bases outside the gene matches. The CDR3 reads CASSRTTGVGSPLHF. DNA for the CDR3: TGCGCCAGCAGCAGGACGACAGGGGTGGGATCACCCCTCCACTTT.

The J gene is TRBJ2-1, the V gene TRBV28; TRBD1 might be the D (6 bases). Germline V lookup: CDR1 MDHEN, CDR2 SYDVKM. There are 14 residues in the CDR3. V lost 3 bases, J lost 10 bases, and 16 bases lay in between. The CDR3 loop is CASSFSWGLGEQFF. For the CDR3, the DNA is TGTGCCAGCAGTTTTAGTTGGGGGCTCGGCGAGCAGTTCTTC.

The chain recombines TRBV27 with TRBJ2-2; TRBD1 or TRBD2 may be the D gene (5 bases each). This CDR3 spans 15 amino acids. Germline loops: CDR1 MNHEY, CDR2 SMNVEV (reference sequence). Trimming stripped 7 bases from V and 0 bases from J, with 12 bases between. The CDR3 sequence: CASNFGTANTGELFF. CDR3 bases: TGTGCCAGCAATTTTGGGACGGCGAACACCGGGGAGCTGTTTTTT.

The J gene is TRBJ1-1, the V gene TRBV5-1; tentative D call: TRBD1 (6 bases). The CDR3 has 17 amino acids. Per germline, CDR1 SGHRS and CDR2 YFSETQ. V shed 0 bases and J shed 1 base, with 16 bases lying between them. CDR3 sequence: CASSLDGGHTPNTEAFF. CDR3 sequence (DNA): TGCGCCAGCAGCTTGGATGGGGGACATACGCCGAACACTGAAGCTTTCTTT.

This clone turned up a few times. The rearrangement joins TRBV6-2 or TRBV6-3 to TRBJ1-5; D remains ambiguous. The V end lost 0 bases, the J end lost 4 bases, and 7 bases lay between the germline ends. The length of the CDR3 is 14 residues. The germline V gene encodes CDR1 MNHEY and CDR2 SVGEGT. CDR3 bases: TGTGCCAGCAGTTACTCATGGAGTAATCAGCCCCAGCATTTT. Its translation is CASSYSWSNQPQHF.

The chain recombines TRBV7-9 with TRBJ1-2, with D maybe TRBD1 (5 bases). Germline V gene data show CDR1 as SEHNR and CDR2 as FQNEAQ (reference sequence). The ends were cut back, 5 bases at V and 3 bases at J, with 13 bases in the middle. The CDR3 spans 14 residues. The DNA for the CDR3 is TGTGCCAGCAGCGTTGGGGGGGTCGACTATGGCTACACCTTC. Amino acids: CASSVGGVDYGYTF.

The chain joins TRBV4-2 to TRBJ1-3; D ambiguous. Germline V gives CDR1 LGHNA, CDR2 YNFKEQ. The V end lost 1 base, the J end lost 9 bases, and 10 bases lay between the germline ends. This CDR3 region has 13 residues. The CDR3 reads CASSQGYLVTIYF. The CDR3 DNA reads TGTGCCAGCAGCCAAGGCTACCTTGTCACCATATATTTT.

V is TRBV7-9 and J is TRBJ2-7; 7 bases agree with TRBD1. CDR3 size: 14 residues. CDR1 and CDR2 from the germline V gene are SEHNR and FQNEAQ (reference sequence). J gave up 0 bases and V 5 bases, and 4 bases lay outside the gene matches. CDR3 sequence reads: CASSRQGISYEQYF. The DNA for the CDR3 is TGTGCCAGCAGCCGACAGGGTATCTCCTACGAGCAGTACTTC.

The V call is TRBV3-1 (or the pseudogene TRBV3-2), the J call TRBJ2-2, with no clear D. The V and J ends lost 1 base and 6 bases respectively, with 12 bases between them. In germline, CDR1 is LGHDT, CDR2 YNNKEL (reference sequence). The CDR3 has 15 amino acids. CDR3 in amino acids: CASSQGLERPGELFF. The CDR3, as DNA: TGTGCCAGCAGCCAAGGGCTAGAGAGGCCCGGGGAGCTGTTTTTT.

The J gene is TRBJ1-2, the V gene TRBV2, with a possible D match to TRBD1 (5 bases). This CDR3 spans 13 amino acids. Germline CDR1 is SNHLY and CDR2 is FYNNEI. Trimming took 7 bases from V and 3 from J, leaving 12 bases between them. DNA for the CDR3: TGTGCCAGCACTCCCAGGGAGGACTATGGCTACACCTTC. It encodes CASTPREDYGYTF.

The chain carries TRBV29-1 and TRBJ1-4; the D gene is possibly TRBD1 (6 bases). Trimming left V 5 bases short and J 0 bases short, with 16 bases between. The germline gives CDR1 SQVTM, CDR2 ANQGSEA. This CDR3 has 16 amino acids. CDR3 DNA: TGCAGCGTTAGTGGGACACAGGAATCAACTAATGAAAAACTGTTTTTT. Translating gives CSVSGTQESTNEKLFF.

This rearrangement joins TRBV6-5 to TRBJ2-7, with unresolved D. Germline CDR1 reads MNHEY; CDR2 reads SVGAGI. V shed 4 bases and J shed 2 bases, with 9 bases lying between them. The CDR3 contains 13 residues. CDR3 in DNA: TGTGCCAGCAGTTCGGGCTTCACCTACGAGCAGTACTTC. Translating it yields CASSSGFTYEQYF.

This clone came up a few times. Distinct nucleotide sequences in the sample also encode this CDR3. The J gene is TRBJ2-7, the V gene TRBV5-4; 8 bases align to TRBD1. Germline V gene sequence: CDR1 SGHNT, CDR2 YYREEE (reference sequence). V gave up 1 base and J gave up 3 bases; unmatched junction bases: 0. The CDR3 has 13 amino acids. The CDR3 DNA reads TGTGCCAGCAGCTTGACAGGGGGCTACGAGCAGTACTTC. Encoded protein: CASSLTGGYEQYF.

The V gene is TRBV13, the J gene TRBJ1-2; 8 bases map to TRBD1. The junction had 10 bases not matched to a gene; V was cut back by 3 bases and J by 10 bases. The CDR3 is made up of 14 amino acids. Germline V CDR1 and CDR2: PRHDT, FYEKMQ (reference sequence). The CDR3 DNA is TGTGCCAGCAGCTTGACAGGGGTAAGCTCTTACTACACCTTC. Its protein product is CASSLTGVSSYYTF. The complete variable domain, with remaining parts taken from reference TRBV13 and TRBJ1-2, reads AAGVIQSPRHLIKEKRETATLKCYPIPRHDTVYWYQQGPGQDPQFLISFYEKMQSDKGSIPDRFSAQQFSDYHSELNMSSLELGDSALYFCASSLTGVSSYYTFGSGTRLTVV.

V and J are TRBV5-1 and TRBJ1-1; D call uncertain. The V end was cut by 2 bases, the J end by 0 bases, with 8 bases between. The V gene's germline CDR1 is SGHRS and CDR2 YFSETQ. This CDR3 has 14 amino acids. The DNA for the CDR3 is TGCGCCAGCAGCTTAGGCGGAATGAACACTGAAGCTTTCTTT. Translating it yields CASSLGGMNTEAFF.

In its sample, this clone was seen a few times. The chain uses TRBV11-2 and TRBJ1-3; D is ambiguous. The CDR3 runs to 13 residues. Germline V gene sequence: CDR1 SGHAT, CDR2 FQNNGV. The ends were cut back, 0 bases at V and 2 bases at J, with 2 bases in the middle. CDR3 sequence reads: CASSLDPGNTIYF. The CDR3 nucleotides are TGTGCCAGCAGCTTAGACCCTGGAAACACCATATATTTT.

The chain couples TRBV28 to TRBJ2-7; 10 bases line up with TRBD2. The V and J ends lost 6 bases and 4 bases, in that order; junction bases with no gene match: 9. CDR1 and CDR2 from the germline V gene are MDHEN and SYDVKM. The CDR3 contains 15 residues. The CDR3 coding sequence is TGTGCCAGCAGCAGACTAGCGGGCGGAAAATACGAGCAGTACTTC. It codes for CASSRLAGGKYEQYF.

CDR3 coding DNA: TGTGCCAGCAGCTTGTCAGCGGGGGGTTCCTACGAGCAGTACTTC. It specifies CASSLSAGGSYEQYF. V usage is TRBV5-6 and J usage is TRBJ2-7, with 9 bases lining up with TRBD2. J lost 1 base, V lost 1 base, and 3 bases had no gene match. Per the germline V gene, CDR1 is SGHDT and CDR2 is YYEEEE. This CDR3 spans 15 amino acids.

The rearrangement links TRBV9 to TRBJ2-3, with 8 bases matching TRBD1. Germline V CDR1 and CDR2: SGDLS, YYNGEE. The V segment lost 7 bases and the J segment 13 bases; nucleotides outside the gene matches: 14. This CDR3 comprises 13 residues. CDR3 DNA: TGTGCCAGCGCTCCCTTAGGTGGACAGGGCGAGTATTTT. Encoded protein: CASAPLGGQGEYF. Supplemented by reference TRBV9 and TRBJ2-3, the full variable domain reads DSGVTQTPKHLITATGQRVTLRCSPRSGDLSVYWYQQSLDQGLQFLIQYYNGEERAKGNILERFSAQQFPDLHSELNLSSLELGDSALYFCASAPLGGQGEYFGPGTRLTVL.

The V call is TRBV6-5, the J call TRBJ1-5, with D unclear. CDR3 length: 14 residues. The V end was cut by 6 bases, the J end by 1 base, with 10 bases between. Germline CDR1 MNHEY, CDR2 SVGAGI. The CDR3 loop reads CASRPDRSNQPQHF. For the CDR3, the DNA is TGTGCCAGCAGACCCGATAGGAGCAATCAGCCCCAGCATTTT.

The J gene is TRBJ1-2, the V gene TRBV5-4; D is uncertain. Germline V gives CDR1 SGHNT, CDR2 YYREEE (reference sequence). The CDR3 extends over 12 amino acids. The germline V and J ends were trimmed by 2 bases and 8 bases, with 10 bases remaining between them. The CDR3 coding sequence is TGTGCCAGCAGCTTACCCGGGGTAGGCTACACCTTC. This translates into CASSLPGVGYTF.